This passage covers 28 T cell receptor beta chains from one sample sequenced in a study of identical twins. From the 5' RACE reads, TCRdb called clonotypes with MiXCR, one entry per CDR3 protein. The repertoire consists of about 240,000 distinct CDR3 sequences, with about 13% occurring once and the leading ten covering 3.5% to 5%. These data are also associated with another study on yellow fever vaccine responses in identical twins.

Sequencing used memory (CD45RO+) T cells sorted from blood. The receptors were sampled from a woman between 18 and 29 years old in good health.

This clonotype has more than one count but fewer than ten. This sequence joins TRBV20-1 and TRBJ1-5, with D possibly TRBD1 on 5 matching bases. There are 13 residues in the CDR3. Trimming removed 3 bases at V and 6 bases at J, with 12 bases between. CDR1 is DFQATT, CDR2 SNEGSKA, per germline (reference sequence). CDR3 in amino acids: CSASHGGTQPQHF. The CDR3 coding sequence is TGCAGTGCTAGTCATGGGGGGACTCAGCCCCAGCATTTT.

This clonotype was seen more than once but under ten times. The CDR3 nucleotides are TGCAGCGTTGAAGGGTCCTCTAGCGGGAGGGGGAACGATCTTTATACGCAGTATTTT. It yields the protein CSVEGSSSGRGNDLYTQYF. This chain links TRBV29-1 with TRBJ2-3; 12 positions match TRBD2. The J segment lost 7 bases and the V segment lost 1 base, leaving 18 bases of the junction unmatched. CDR3 length equals 19 residues. CDR1 and CDR2 from the germline V gene are SQVTM and ANQGSEA.

The CDR3: CSAPHHSYEQYF. Written as DNA, the CDR3 is TGCAGTGCCCCACATCACTCCTACGAGCAGTACTTC. The chain recombines TRBV20-1 with TRBJ2-7; D is undetermined. The CDR3 totals 12 residues. Per germline, CDR1 DFQATT and CDR2 SNEGSKA (reference sequence). The V gene lost 6 bases and the J gene lost 0 bases, with 9 bases spanning the gap.

The sample holds a few counts of this clonotype. V is TRBV6-1 and J is TRBJ2-7; 7 bases are shared with TRBD1. This CDR3 comprises 15 residues. Per the germline V gene, CDR1 is MNHNS and CDR2 is SASEGT. Unmatched junction bases numbered 8, after V lost 6 bases and J lost 0 bases. In nucleotides, the CDR3 is TGTGCCAGCAGGAAGGGACAGAAAGACTCCTACGAGCAGTACTTC. Translated, it gives CASRKGQKDSYEQYF.

The chain recombines TRBV12-5 with TRBJ2-1, with 12 nucleotides matching TRBD2. V trimming: 0 bases; J trimming: 6 bases; junction bases outside the gene matches: 3. CDR3 length: 16 amino acids. CDR1 LGHNT and CDR2 FRNRAP come from the germline V gene. This CDR3 reads CASGLVTSGSPNEQFF. CDR3 coding DNA: TGTGCTAGTGGTTTGGTGACTAGCGGGAGCCCCAATGAGCAGTTCTTC.

This clonotype was seen more than once but under ten times. The V gene is TRBV24-1, the J gene TRBJ2-1; 10 bases match TRBD1. J lost 1 base, V lost 5 bases, and 1 base had no gene match. This CDR3 spans 15 amino acids. Germline V gene sequence: CDR1 KGHDR, CDR2 SFDVKD. The CDR3 region is CATSGGQGSYNEQFF. DNA for the CDR3: TGTGCCACCAGTGGGGGACAGGGGTCCTACAATGAGCAGTTCTTC.

This clonotype was recorded at least ten times. The chain has TRBV5-6 and TRBJ2-7; D is unclear. The germline V gene has CDR1 SGHDT and CDR2 YYEEEE. This CDR3 has 13 amino acids. The V and J ends lost 4 bases and 3 bases respectively, with 11 bases between them. Here the CDR3 DNA reads TGTGCCAGCAGCCCCGAACGGAACTACGAGCAGTACTTC. Protein sequence: CASSPERNYEQYF.

This clonotype turned up a few times. The chain has TRBV7-9 and TRBJ1-6, with D uncertain. The CDR3 extends over 13 amino acids. Germline CDR1 reads SEHNR; CDR2 reads FQNEAQ (reference sequence). V was trimmed by 2 bases and J by 8 bases, leaving 7 bases between them. CDR3 amino acids: CASSLSGDSPLHF. The CDR3 region has the DNA TGTGCCAGCAGCTTAAGTGGAGATTCACCCCTCCACTTT.

The gene calls are TRBV5-1 and TRBJ1-1; D gene uncertain. Germline CDR1 and CDR2: SGHRS and YFSETQ. This CDR3 comprises 13 residues. Trimming took off 4 bases at V and 2 bases at J, with 9 bases between the two ends. The CDR3 DNA follows: TGCGCCAGCAGCGGGAGCATCAACACTGAAGCTTTCTTT. Translating gives CASSGSINTEAFF.

The V and J genes are TRBV6-5 and TRBJ2-2, with 9 bases identical to TRBD1. CDR1 is MNHEY and CDR2 is SVGAGI in the germline V gene. The CDR3 is 15 residues long. The junction had 2 bases not matched to a gene; V was cut back by 2 bases and J by 4 bases. CDR3 in DNA: TGTGCCAGCAGTTACCTACAGGGGGCCACCGGGGAGCTGTTTTTT. This sequence encodes CASSYLQGATGELFF.

This clonotype showed up many times. The chain couples TRBV27 to TRBJ1-6; D gene ambiguous. The CDR3 loop spans 13 amino acids. V was trimmed by 6 bases and J by 5 bases, leaving 8 bases between them. Germline CDR1 and CDR2: MNHEY and SMNVEV (reference sequence). The CDR3 sequence is CASSLGNNSPLHF. The CDR3 region has the DNA TGTGCCAGCAGCCTCGGGAATAATTCACCCCTCCACTTT.

This clonotype turned up a few times. This sequence joins TRBV10-1 and TRBJ2-6; D gene uncertain. V was trimmed by 2 bases and J by 0 bases, leaving 5 bases between them. Germline V gene data show CDR1 as WNHNN and CDR2 as SYGVQD (reference sequence). This CDR3 has 15 residues. The CDR3 loop reads CASSEDTSGANVLTF. In nucleotides, the CDR3 is TGCGCCAGCAGTGAGGACACCTCTGGGGCCAACGTCCTGACTTTC.

This clonotype has only a few counts. This chain uses TRBV29-1 with TRBJ2-3; 7 bases agree with TRBD1. CDR1 is SQVTM and CDR2 is ANQGSEA in the germline V gene. The CDR3 totals 13 residues. With 5 bases clipped from V and 2 bases from J, the junction kept 4 bases outside the gene matches. The CDR3 sequence: CSVLTGTTDTQYF. In DNA, the CDR3 is TGCAGCGTTCTGACAGGGACCACAGATACGCAGTATTTT.

Only a few counts were recorded for this clonotype. The chain links TRBV4-2 to TRBJ2-2; no reliable D call. The CDR3 has 13 amino acids. CDR1 and CDR2 from the germline V gene are LGHNA and YNFKEQ. Trimming pared 0 bases from V and 9 bases from J, leaving 8 bases between. CDR3 loop: CASSQDISRELFF. As DNA, the CDR3 is TGTGCCAGCAGCCAAGATATTAGCAGGGAGCTGTTTTTT.

In this sample, this clonotype turned up a few times. The chain joins TRBV7-9 to TRBJ1-2, with D hard to call. CDR1 is SEHNR and CDR2 is FQNEAQ in the germline V gene (reference sequence). Trimming took off 3 bases at V and 2 bases at J, with 13 bases between the two ends. This CDR3 has 15 residues. The CDR3 coding sequence is TGTGCCAGCAGCTTGTCGGCAGCGATGAACTATGGCTACACCTTC. It yields the protein CASSLSAAMNYGYTF.

This chain connects TRBV15 to TRBJ2-1; D gene unclear. Germline V gives CDR1 LNHNV, CDR2 YYDKDF (reference sequence). This CDR3 region has 14 residues. Trimming left V 0 bases short and J 8 bases short, with 11 bases between. The CDR3 DNA reads as TGTGCCACCAGCAGAGATCAGGCGGCGGATGAGCAGTTCTTC. Translation gives CATSRDQAADEQFF.

J is TRBJ2-5 and V is TRBV5-1; 16 positions agree with TRBD2. CDR3 length: 17 amino acids. The V and J ends lost 3 bases and 4 bases, in that order; junction bases with no gene match: 6. Germline CDR1 SGHRS, CDR2 YFSETQ. This chain's CDR3 is CASSYGTSGGASETQYF. The CDR3 DNA reads TGCGCCAGCAGCTATGGGACTAGCGGGGGGGCCTCAGAGACCCAGTACTTC.

This clonotype was found a few times. The V call is TRBV27, the J call TRBJ2-3; 10 positions match TRBD2. Trimming cost V 0 bases and J 4 bases; bases outside gene matches: 10. Germline V gene sequence: CDR1 MNHEY, CDR2 SMNVEV (reference sequence). There are 18 residues in the CDR3. CDR3 sequence (DNA): TGTGCCAGCAGTTTATCGAGCCCTCTAGCGGGAGCATCAGATACGCAGTATTTT. This encodes CASSLSSPLAGASDTQYF.

This chain connects TRBV5-1 to TRBJ2-7; D remains ambiguous. The ends were cut back, 0 bases at V and 6 bases at J, with 22 bases in the middle. CDR1 and CDR2 (germline): SGHRS, YFSETQ. This CDR3 is built from 17 residues. The CDR3 nucleotides are TGCGCCAGCAGCTTGGGGCCGGTAGGGCAAAGGGATGGCGAGCAGTACTTC. Translating gives CASSLGPVGQRDGEQYF.

This clonotype was seen a handful of times. The chain joins TRBV7-3 to TRBJ2-5; D is undetermined. V lost 2 bases and J lost 4, with 14 bases in between. CDR1 and CDR2 from the germline V gene are SGHTA and FQGTGA. This CDR3 spans 15 amino acids. Here the CDR3 reads CASSLREAGPETQYF. CDR3 in DNA: TGTGCCAGCAGCTTACGTGAGGCAGGCCCAGAGACCCAGTACTTC.

The J gene is TRBJ1-1, the V gene TRBV29-1, with TRBD1 matching over 8 bases. Germline V lookup: CDR1 SQVTM, CDR2 ANQGSEA. This CDR3 is built from 14 residues. The V and J ends lost 3 bases and 5 bases, in that order; junction bases with no gene match: 8. The CDR3 reads CSVEGQAIGTEAFF. For the CDR3, the DNA is TGCAGCGTTGAGGGACAGGCAATAGGGACTGAAGCTTTCTTT.

At least ten counts were recorded for this clonotype. This sequence joins TRBV6-2 or TRBV6-3 and TRBJ2-1; the match to TRBD2 covers 8 bases. Germline V gene lookup returns CDR1 MNHEY and CDR2 SVGEGT. V was pared by 6 bases and J by 9 bases, with 13 bases of the junction left unmatched. The CDR3 is made up of 15 amino acids. CDR3 in amino acids: CASSLRVSGGGEQFF. CDR3 bases: TGTGCCAGCAGCCTTCGTGTGAGCGGGGGTGGTGAGCAGTTCTTC.

In this sample, this clonotype turned up many times. This chain links TRBV29-1 with TRBJ1-2, with D unresolved. This CDR3 is 12 amino acids long. The V and J ends lost 2 bases and 7 bases respectively, with 11 bases between them. CDR1 SQVTM and CDR2 ANQGSEA come from the germline V gene. The CDR3 DNA reads as TGCAGCGTTGAATTTTCGGGGTCTGGCTACACCTTC. The encoded protein is CSVEFSGSGYTF.

At least ten counts were recorded for this clonotype. This chain uses TRBV2 with TRBJ2-2, with D hard to call. CDR1 and CDR2 from the germline V gene are SNHLY and FYNNEI. The CDR3 totals 11 residues. V was shortened by 9 bases and J by 2 bases, with 4 bases between the two germline ends. The CDR3 sequence: CASHNTGELFF. The CDR3 nucleotides are TGTGCCAGTCATAACACCGGGGAGCTGTTTTTT.

The table lists this clonotype with a few counts. V and J are TRBV14 and TRBJ2-3, with D perhaps TRBD1 (5 bases). Germline lookup yields CDR1 SGHDN and CDR2 FVKESK. CDR3 length: 11 amino acids. The V end was cut by 4 bases, the J end by 7 bases, with 6 bases between. The CDR3 spells CASSPGNTQYF. CDR3 bases: TGTGCCAGCAGCCCAGGGAATACGCAGTATTTT.

V usage is TRBV5-1 and J usage is TRBJ2-3, with 7 bases lining up with TRBD2. CDR1 SGHRS and CDR2 YFSETQ come from the germline V gene. Losses at the gene ends were 0 bases for V and 3 bases for J; bases not matched to a gene: 10. This CDR3 region has 17 residues. CDR3 nucleotides: TGCGCCAGCAGCTTGGAATGGCGGGAGAGGGGAACAGATACGCAGTATTTT. Translated, it gives CASSLEWRERGTDTQYF.

V is TRBV20-1 and J is TRBJ2-7; D gene ambiguous. The CDR3 runs 12 residues. V was trimmed by 1 base and J by 3 bases, leaving 7 bases between them. CDR1 is DFQATT and CDR2 is SNEGSKA in the germline V gene (reference sequence). The CDR3 coding sequence is TGCAGTGCTAGAGCTCGAGGCTACGAGCAGTACTTC. The encoded protein is CSARARGYEQYF.

This clonotype was observed many times. The chain combines TRBV29-1 with TRBJ2-3, with D perhaps TRBD2 (5 bases). Looked up from germline, CDR1 is SQVTM and CDR2 is ANQGSEA. The CDR3 totals 13 residues. The CDR3 sequence: CSAFGGLTDTQYF. The CDR3 DNA sequence: TGCAGTGCTTTCGGAGGCCTCACAGATACGCAGTATTTT.